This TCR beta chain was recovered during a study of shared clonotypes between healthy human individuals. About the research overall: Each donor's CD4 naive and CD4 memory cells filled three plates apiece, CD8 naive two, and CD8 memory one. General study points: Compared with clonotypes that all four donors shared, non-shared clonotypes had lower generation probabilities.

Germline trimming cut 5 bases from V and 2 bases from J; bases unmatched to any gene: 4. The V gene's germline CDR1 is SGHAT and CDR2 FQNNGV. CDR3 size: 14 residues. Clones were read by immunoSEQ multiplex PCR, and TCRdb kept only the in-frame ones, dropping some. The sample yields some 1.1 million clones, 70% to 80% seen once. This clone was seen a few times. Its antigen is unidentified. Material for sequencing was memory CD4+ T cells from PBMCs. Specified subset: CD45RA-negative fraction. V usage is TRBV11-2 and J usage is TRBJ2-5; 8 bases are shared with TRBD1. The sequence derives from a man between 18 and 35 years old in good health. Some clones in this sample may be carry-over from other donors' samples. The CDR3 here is CASSRRTGQETQYF. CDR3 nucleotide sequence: TGTGCCAGCAGCCGACGGACAGGGCAAGAGACCCAGTACTTC. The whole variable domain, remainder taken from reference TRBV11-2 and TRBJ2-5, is EAGVAQSPRYKIIEKRQSVAFWCNPISGHATLYWYQQILGQGPKLLIQFQNNGVVDDSQLPKDRFSAERLKGVDSTLKIQPAKLEDSAVYLCASSRRTGQETQYFGPGTRLLVL.